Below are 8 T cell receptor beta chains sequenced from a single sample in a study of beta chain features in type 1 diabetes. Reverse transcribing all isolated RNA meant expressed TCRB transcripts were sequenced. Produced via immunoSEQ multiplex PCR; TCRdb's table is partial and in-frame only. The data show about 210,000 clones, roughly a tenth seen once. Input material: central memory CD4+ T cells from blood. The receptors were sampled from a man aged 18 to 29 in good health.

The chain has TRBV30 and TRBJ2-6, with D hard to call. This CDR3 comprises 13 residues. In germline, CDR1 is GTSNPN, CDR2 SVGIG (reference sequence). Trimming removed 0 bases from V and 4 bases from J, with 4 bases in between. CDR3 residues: CAWSVQGANVLTF. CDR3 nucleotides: TGTGCCTGGAGTGTACAGGGGGCCAACGTCCTGACTTTC.

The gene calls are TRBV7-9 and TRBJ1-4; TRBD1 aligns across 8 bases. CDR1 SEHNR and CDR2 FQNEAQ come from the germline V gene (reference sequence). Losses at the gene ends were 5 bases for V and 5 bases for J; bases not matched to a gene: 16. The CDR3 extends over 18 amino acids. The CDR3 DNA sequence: TGTGCCAGCAGCACTCTACCGGGACAGGTAGTGCACAATGAAAAACTGTTTTTT. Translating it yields CASSTLPGQVVHNEKLFF.

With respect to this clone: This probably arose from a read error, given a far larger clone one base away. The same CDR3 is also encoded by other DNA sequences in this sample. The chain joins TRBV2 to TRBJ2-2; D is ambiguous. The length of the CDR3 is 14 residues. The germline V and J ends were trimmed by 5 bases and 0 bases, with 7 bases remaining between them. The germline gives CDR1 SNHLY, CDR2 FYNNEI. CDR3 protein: CASSTRSNTGELFF. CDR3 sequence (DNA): TGTGCCAGCAGTACCCGATCGAACACCGGGGAGCTGTTTTTT.

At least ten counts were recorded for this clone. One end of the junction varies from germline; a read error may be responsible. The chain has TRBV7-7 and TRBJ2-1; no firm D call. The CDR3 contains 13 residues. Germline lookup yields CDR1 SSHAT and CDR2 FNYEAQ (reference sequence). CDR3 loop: CASSLAGVNEQFF. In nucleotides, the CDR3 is TGTGCTAGCAGCTTAGCTGGGGTGAATGAGCAGTTCTTC.

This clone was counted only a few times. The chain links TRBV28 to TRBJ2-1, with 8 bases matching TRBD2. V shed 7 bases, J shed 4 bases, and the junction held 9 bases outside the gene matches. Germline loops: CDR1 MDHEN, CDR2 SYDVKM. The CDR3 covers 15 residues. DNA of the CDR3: TGTGCCAGCACCAATCCAGCGGGAGAATACAATGAGCAGTTCTTC. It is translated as CASTNPAGEYNEQFF.

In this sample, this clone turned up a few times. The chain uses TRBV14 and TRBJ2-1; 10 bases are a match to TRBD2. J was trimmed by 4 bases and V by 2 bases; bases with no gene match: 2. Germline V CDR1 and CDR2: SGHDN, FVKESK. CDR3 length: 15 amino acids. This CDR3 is CASSQSLAGYNEQFF. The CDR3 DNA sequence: TGTGCCAGCAGCCAATCACTAGCGGGATACAATGAGCAGTTCTTC.

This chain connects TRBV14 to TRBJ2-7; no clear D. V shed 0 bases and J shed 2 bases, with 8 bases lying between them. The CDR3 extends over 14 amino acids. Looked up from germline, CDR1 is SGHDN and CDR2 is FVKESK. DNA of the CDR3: TGTGCCAGCAGCCAAGATTGGGCAACCTACGAGCAGTACTTC. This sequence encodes CASSQDWATYEQYF.

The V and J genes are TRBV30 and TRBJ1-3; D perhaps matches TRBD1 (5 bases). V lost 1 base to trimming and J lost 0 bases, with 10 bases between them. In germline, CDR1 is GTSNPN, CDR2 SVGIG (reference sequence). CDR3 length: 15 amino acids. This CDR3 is CAWSGAGSSGNTIYF. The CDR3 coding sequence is TGTGCCTGGAGTGGGGCAGGGAGCTCTGGAAACACCATATATTTT.